The 14 T cell receptor beta chains presented below share a single source sample, sequenced in a study of blood T cell repertoires in COVID-19. The protocol was immunoSEQ multiplex PCR, while the TCRdb copy is restricted to in-frame clones and leaves out a portion. The sample lists under 200,000 clones, around 84% occurring once. Sequencing was done on a sample of peripheral blood. These receptors were taken from a man in his fifties with active or convalescent COVID-19.

CDR3 sequence: CASSPQGIDYGYTF. The DNA for the CDR3 is TGTGCCAGCAGCCCTCAGGGGATAGACTATGGCTACACCTTC. The rearrangement links TRBV7-2 to TRBJ1-2, with TRBD1 as a possible D gene (6 bases). In germline, CDR1 is SGHTA, CDR2 FQGNSA. V dropped 5 bases and J dropped 3 bases, with 13 bases sitting between them. CDR3 length equals 14 residues.

This sequence joins TRBV27 and TRBJ2-7, with a possible D match to TRBD2 (6 bases). The germline V gene has CDR1 MNHEY and CDR2 SMNVEV (reference sequence). Trimming shortened V by 9 bases and J by 3 bases, and 12 bases separated the two germline ends. CDR3 length: 12 amino acids. CDR3 nucleotides: TGTGCCAGTCGGGACTTCGACTACGAGCAGTACTTC. It yields the protein CASRDFDYEQYF.

The gene calls are TRBV24-1 and TRBJ1-2, with D tentatively TRBD1 (6 bases). CDR1 is KGHDR, CDR2 SFDVKD, per germline. Between the trimmed V and J ends, which lost 4 bases and 8 bases, there was a span of 13 bases. The CDR3 is made up of 13 amino acids. The CDR3 nucleotides are TGTGCCACCAGTGACTTCAGGGGTGGCGGCTACACCTTC. This translates into CATSDFRGGGYTF.

The V and J genes are TRBV5-1 and TRBJ1-1, with 9 bases identical to TRBD1. The CDR3 spans 15 residues. Germline V gene data show CDR1 as SGHRS and CDR2 as YFSETQ. The trim removed 3 bases at V and 5 bases at J, leaving 8 bases unmatched. The CDR3 protein is CASSYTTGGGTEAFF. The DNA of the CDR3 is TGCGCCAGCAGCTATACAACAGGGGGCGGGACTGAAGCTTTCTTT.

Points on this clone: This same CDR3 is encoded by further DNA sequences in the sample. This chain links TRBV7-2 with TRBJ2-5, with 10 bases lining up with TRBD1. V lost 5 bases, J lost 4 bases, and 1 base stayed unmatched. The CDR3 contains 13 residues. The germline gives CDR1 SGHTA, CDR2 FQGNSA. The CDR3 bases are TGTGCCAGCAGCGGACAGGGGGGAGAGACCCAGTACTTC. This translates into CASSGQGGETQYF.

The chain links TRBV29-1 to TRBJ2-1; a weak D match, TRBD1 (6 bases). Per the germline V gene, CDR1 is SQVTM and CDR2 is ANQGSEA. The CDR3 length is 11 residues. V dropped 7 bases and J dropped 10 bases, with 14 bases sitting between them. The CDR3 DNA reads as TGCAGCGCCGGACAGAATTCCGAGCAGTTCTTC. It is translated as CSAGQNSEQFF.

For this clone: At one end the junction does not follow the germline gene, possibly because of a read error. The chain combines TRBV7-7 with TRBJ2-1; 10 nucleotides align to TRBD2. Germline V gene lookup returns CDR1 SSHAT and CDR2 FNYEAQ (reference sequence). This CDR3 contains 15 residues. CDR3 protein: CASSLLAGTTNEQFF. The CDR3 region has the DNA TGTGCTAGCAGCCTACTAGCGGGAACCACCAATGAGCAGTTCTTC.

V gene TRBV19 combines with J gene TRBJ1-1, with D perhaps matching TRBD1 (6 bases). Germline values: CDR1 LNHDA, CDR2 SQIVND (reference sequence). The ends were cut back, 6 bases at V and 6 bases at J, with 17 bases in the middle. CDR3 length: 14 amino acids. The CDR3, as DNA: TGTGCCAGTAGCCCTCGCGGGGGGCGAGCTGAAGCTTTCTTT. Protein product: CASSPRGGRAEAFF.

The chain recombines TRBV2 with TRBJ1-1; 7 bases are a match to TRBD1. Germline CDR1 is SNHLY and CDR2 is FYNNEI. The CDR3 covers 14 residues. After removal of 7 bases from V and 2 bases from J, the junction contained 7 bases not matched to a gene. CDR3: CASTKTGPNTEAFF. The CDR3, as DNA: TGTGCCAGCACTAAGACAGGGCCAAACACTGAAGCTTTCTTT.

The chain employs TRBV7-2 and TRBJ2-1, with 7 bases fitting TRBD2. V gave up 1 base and J gave up 0 bases; unmatched junction bases: 3. Per germline, CDR1 SGHTA and CDR2 FQGNSA. This CDR3 has 16 residues. CDR3 protein: CASSLESGASYNEQFF. The CDR3 region has the DNA TGTGCCAGCAGCTTAGAAAGCGGGGCCTCCTACAATGAGCAGTTCTTC.

CDR3 sequence: CASSPQGQGRDYGYTF. DNA for the CDR3: TGTGCCAGCAGCCCCCAAGGACAGGGGAGAGACTATGGCTACACCTTC. This chain joins TRBV7-3 and TRBJ1-2, with 9 bases aligning to TRBD1. Germline CDR1 and CDR2: SGHTA and FQGTGA. The CDR3 sequence is 16 residues long. J was trimmed by 3 bases and V by 5 bases; bases with no gene match: 10. Using reference TRBV7-3 and TRBJ1-2 for the parts outside the CDR3, the full variable domain is GAGVSQTPSNKVTEKGKYVELRCDPISGHTALYWYRQSLGQGPEFLIYFQGTGAADDSGLPNDRFFAVRPEGSVSTLKIQRTERGDSAVYLCASSPQGQGRDYGYTFGSGTRLTVV.

V gene TRBV9 combines with J gene TRBJ2-2, with 7 bases aligning to TRBD2. Trimming cost V 0 bases and J 1 base; bases outside gene matches: 3. The CDR3 totals 16 residues. CDR1 and CDR2 from the germline V gene are SGDLS and YYNGEE. CDR3 residues: CASSVVASGNTGELFF. The CDR3 DNA sequence: TGTGCCAGCAGCGTAGTTGCTAGCGGGAACACCGGGGAGCTGTTTTTT.

This clone was found once. The chain links TRBV5-1 to TRBJ2-7; 9 bases agree with TRBD1. V shed 3 bases, J shed 5 bases, and the junction held 9 bases outside the gene matches. The V gene's germline CDR1 is SGHRS and CDR2 YFSETQ. The CDR3 is 15 residues long. CDR3 DNA: TGCGCCAGCAGCTCCATACAGGGGGCATTTGACGAGCAGTACTTC. It specifies CASSSIQGAFDEQYF.

About this clone itself: Germline is not matched at one junction end, which may reflect a read error. This chain uses TRBV24-1 with TRBJ1-5; D gene ambiguous. Per germline, CDR1 KGHDR and CDR2 SFDVKD. This CDR3 comprises 13 residues. CDR3 sequence reads: CATSASGNQPQHF. The DNA for the CDR3 is TGTGCCACCAGTGCAAGTGGCAATCAACCCCAGCATTTT.